The 27 T cell receptor beta chains reported below all come from one sample, sequenced in a study of persistence of HIV-infected CD4 T cells. These TCRs are of unknown antigen specificity. Overlapping HIV-1 Gag 15-mer peptides at 0.85 to 1 ug per peptide per mL were used. Memory cells lacking CD40L and CD69 with high CD45RO were sorted. The libraries were made with immunoSEQ version 4 in survey mode. Assay used: immunoSEQ multiplex PCR; TCRdb lists only in-frame clones, some missing. The sample gives 30,000 to 45,000 clones, 85% of which show up once; around 5% is in the top ten. The sample was cultured CD4+ T cells from PBMCs, taken from a patient who received antiretroviral therapy. Receptor source: an adult with HIV. The donor label of this sample is uncertain.

The chain has TRBV7-9 and TRBJ2-2; perhaps TRBD2 as D (7 bases). The germline V gene has CDR1 SEHNR and CDR2 FQNEAQ (reference sequence). The CDR3 contains 15 residues. Trimming shortened V by 0 bases and J by 6 bases, and 11 bases separated the two germline ends. CDR3 amino acids: CASSLAIGGPGELFF. The DNA of the CDR3 is TGTGCCAGCAGCTTAGCGATCGGGGGGCCCGGGGAGCTGTTTTTT. The full variable domain, its missing parts supplied by reference TRBV7-9 and TRBJ2-2, is DTGVSQNPRHKITKRGQNVTFRCDPISEHNRLYWYRQTLGQGPEFLTYFQNEAQLEKSRLLSDRFSAERPKGSFSTLEIQRTEQGDSAMYLCASSLAIGGPGELFFGEGSRLTVL.

The chain uses TRBV5-1 and TRBJ1-1; 8 bases are shared with TRBD1. CDR1 SGHRS and CDR2 YFSETQ come from the germline V gene. CDR3 length: 14 amino acids. The junction had 6 bases not matched to a gene; V was cut back by 4 bases and J by 4 bases. The CDR3, as DNA: TGCGCCAGCAGCCTCACAGGGGGGATCACTGAAGCTTTCTTT. This gives the protein CASSLTGGITEAFF.

The chain carries TRBV7-2 and TRBJ1-1, with D perhaps TRBD1 (5 bases). The germline V gene encodes CDR1 SGHTA and CDR2 FQGNSA. The CDR3 contains 14 residues. V gave up 4 bases and J gave up 5 bases, with 14 bases separating them. As DNA, the CDR3 is TGTGCCAGCAGCTCTAGAAGGGGTCGGACTGAAGCTTTCTTT. It specifies CASSSRRGRTEAFF.

Regarding this clone: Other DNA sequences in the sample encode the same CDR3. The rearrangement uses TRBV3-1 (or the pseudogene TRBV3-2) and TRBJ1-4; D not resolved. Germline CDR1 reads LGHDT; CDR2 reads YNNKEL (reference sequence). The V end lost 1 base, the J end lost 4 bases, and 4 bases lay between the germline ends. The CDR3 spans 13 residues. CDR3 region: CASSQGRNEKLFF. CDR3 coding DNA: TGTGCCAGCAGCCAAGGACGTAATGAAAAACTGTTTTTT.

This clone was recorded once. The CDR3 spells CASSPPSGGAYNEQFF. The CDR3 DNA follows: TGTGCCAGCTCACCACCGAGCGGGGGGGCCTACAATGAGCAGTTCTTC. The chain has TRBV18 and TRBJ2-1; 10 bases fit TRBD2. In germline, CDR1 is KGHSH, CDR2 LQKENI. Trimming removed 0 bases from V and 2 bases from J; junction bases left unmatched: 1. This CDR3 is 16 amino acids long.

Remarks on this clone: The DNA is left out, because the CDR3 cannot be placed on it with certainty; the CDR3 is given as TCRdb lists it. The gene calls are TRBV29-1 and TRBJ2-3; the table's D call TRBD1 went unverified against the DNA. The CDR3 is 13 residues long, counting both termini. Germline V gene lookup returns CDR1 SQVTM and CDR2 ANQGSEA. The CDR3 region is CSVENFGPDTQYF.

The chain carries TRBV13 and TRBJ2-4; 9 bases align to TRBD1. Germline CDR1 is PRHDT and CDR2 is FYEKMQ (reference sequence). Trimming cost V 5 bases and J 8 bases; bases outside gene matches: 7. The CDR3 loop spans 14 amino acids. Here the CDR3 reads CASSNTGGGDIQYF. The CDR3 DNA follows: TGTGCCAGCAGCAATACAGGGGGCGGGGACATTCAGTACTTC.

The chain carries TRBV10-2 and TRBJ1-2, with D uncertain. Germline V CDR1 and CDR2: WSHSY, SAAADI. Trimming stripped 5 bases from V and 1 base from J, with 11 bases between. This CDR3 is 14 amino acids long. This chain's CDR3 is CASSRRSLNYGYTF. The CDR3 coding sequence is TGCGCCAGCAGTCGCAGGAGCCTTAACTATGGCTACACCTTC.

The CDR3, as DNA: TGTGCCAGCAGCCAAGATTCAGGGGGGTGGGACATTCAGTACTTC. Translating it yields CASSQDSGGWDIQYF. The chain joins TRBV14 to TRBJ2-4, with D perhaps TRBD1 (7 bases). The CDR3 totals 15 residues. Germline loops: CDR1 SGHDN, CDR2 FVKESK. Trimming removed 0 bases at V and 8 bases at J, with 14 bases between.

J is TRBJ2-3 and V is TRBV3-1 (or the pseudogene TRBV3-2); 9 bases agree with TRBD1. Looked up from germline, CDR1 is LGHDT and CDR2 is YNNKEL (reference sequence). V was pared by 1 base and J by 8 bases, with 4 bases of the junction left unmatched. This CDR3 comprises 14 residues. This CDR3 is CASSQAGQGSTQYF. CDR3 nucleotide sequence: TGTGCCAGCAGCCAAGCGGGACAGGGCAGTACGCAGTATTTT.

This clone was observed a single time. The chain recombines TRBV5-1 with TRBJ2-2; 8 nucleotides match TRBD1. The CDR3 is made up of 17 amino acids. After removal of 4 bases from V and 3 bases from J, the junction contained 11 bases not matched to a gene. Germline CDR1 reads SGHRS; CDR2 reads YFSETQ. Here the CDR3 reads CASSPSGQGADTGELFF. CDR3 bases: TGCGCCAGCAGCCCATCCGGGCAGGGGGCGGACACCGGGGAGCTGTTTTTT.

This clone appeared once. This chain joins TRBV18 and TRBJ2-1; D remains ambiguous. Germline-derived CDR1 and CDR2 are KGHSH and LQKENI. V was clipped by 1 base and J by 4 bases, with 20 bases between them. The CDR3 consists of 18 residues. The CDR3: CASSPLRPGPGRYNEQFF. DNA for the CDR3: TGTGCCAGCTCACCACTTCGGCCCGGGCCAGGACGATACAATGAGCAGTTCTTC. The entire variable domain, with the rest obtained from reference TRBV18 and TRBJ2-1, is as follows: NAGVMQNPRHLVRRRGQEARLRCSPMKGHSHVYWYRQLPEEGLKFMVYLQKENIIDESGMPKERFSAEFPKEGPSILRIQQVVRGDSAAYFCASSPLRPGPGRYNEQFFGPGTRLTVL.

The chain has TRBV18 and TRBJ1-6; no definite D call. Germline V lookup: CDR1 KGHSH, CDR2 LQKENI. The V end was cut by 3 bases, the J end by 0 bases, with 9 bases between. There are 16 residues in the CDR3. CDR3 in amino acids: CASSPSQSSYNSPLHF. CDR3 DNA: TGTGCCAGCTCACCCTCCCAAAGCTCCTATAATTCACCCCTCCACTTT. Full variable domain (missing parts from reference TRBV18 and TRBJ1-6): NAGVMQNPRHLVRRRGQEARLRCSPMKGHSHVYWYRQLPEEGLKFMVYLQKENIIDESGMPKERFSAEFPKEGPSILRIQQVVRGDSAAYFCASSPSQSSYNSPLHFGNGTRLTVT.

The chain joins TRBV9 to TRBJ1-1, with D perhaps TRBD1 (5 bases). The CDR3 is made up of 13 amino acids. Germline-derived CDR1 and CDR2 are SGDLS and YYNGEE. V lost 7 bases, J lost 1 base, and 11 bases lay in between. CDR3 protein: CASYGGKNTEAFF. For the CDR3, the DNA is TGTGCCAGCTATGGGGGTAAGAACACTGAAGCTTTCTTT. The full variable domain, in which reference TRBV9 and TRBJ1-1 provide the parts outside the CDR3, is DSGVTQTPKHLITATGQRVTLRCSPRSGDLSVYWYQQSLDQGLQFLIQYYNGEERAKGNILERFSAQQFPDLHSELNLSSLELGDSALYFCASYGGKNTEAFFGQGTRLTVV.

V gene TRBV6-1 combines with J gene TRBJ1-1; D unclear. The CDR3 loop spans 14 amino acids. Germline values: CDR1 MNHNS, CDR2 SASEGT. Deletions cut 1 base from V and 0 bases from J, with 6 bases between. This CDR3 is CASSEGLMNTEAFF. CDR3 nucleotide sequence: TGTGCCAGCAGTGAAGGACTCATGAACACTGAAGCTTTCTTT.

The CDR3 sequence: CASRGTGGLREKLFF. In DNA, the CDR3 is TGTGCCAGCAGAGGGACAGGGGGCTTACGGGAAAAACTGTTTTTT. The rearrangement joins TRBV25-1 to TRBJ1-4, with TRBD1 matching 12 bases. The CDR3 length is 15 residues. Germline V gene sequence: CDR1 MGHDK, CDR2 SYGVNS. Trimming removed 6 bases from V and 8 bases from J; junction bases left unmatched: 7.

The rearrangement joins TRBV2 to TRBJ1-2; D is unresolved. The CDR3 sequence is 16 residues long. Germline lookup yields CDR1 SNHLY and CDR2 FYNNEI. Trimming shortened V by 4 bases and J by 4 bases, and 19 bases separated the two germline ends. Here the CDR3 reads CASSGARDFGGYGYTF. In DNA, the CDR3 is TGTGCCAGCAGTGGGGCACGCGACTTTGGTGGCTATGGCTACACCTTC.

The V call is TRBV3-1 (or the pseudogene TRBV3-2), the J call TRBJ2-7; D is unclear. The CDR3 length is 15 residues. CDR1 and CDR2 from the germline V gene are LGHDT and YNNKEL (reference sequence). The V end lost 4 bases, the J end lost 5 bases, and 18 bases lay between the germline ends. The CDR3: CASSRPGPLPNEQYF. The CDR3 nucleotides read TGTGCCAGCAGCCGACCGGGCCCCCTCCCCAACGAGCAGTACTTC.

V usage is TRBV5-1 and J usage is TRBJ2-7; D gene ambiguous. V was cut by 4 bases and J by 0 bases, with 11 bases left in between. The germline gives CDR1 SGHRS, CDR2 YFSETQ. The CDR3 is 14 amino acids. The CDR3 is CASSQETHSYEQYF. CDR3 in DNA: TGCGCCAGCAGCCAGGAGACCCACTCCTACGAGCAGTACTTC. The full variable domain, in which reference TRBV5-1 and TRBJ2-7 provide the parts outside the CDR3, is KAGVTQTPRYLIKTRGQQVTLSCSPISGHRSVSWYQQTPGQGLQFLFEYFSETQRNKGNFPGRFSGRQFSNSRSEMNVSTLELGDSALYLCASSQETHSYEQYFGPGTRLTVT.

The chain has TRBV2 and TRBJ2-6; 10 bases match TRBD1. Germline CDR1 and CDR2: SNHLY and FYNNEI. V dropped 8 bases and J dropped 0; count of bases not matched to a gene: 16. CDR3 size: 20 residues. In DNA, the CDR3 is TGTGCCAGCTCTCTGAGGGGGACAGGGGATTCCGGCTCTGGGGCCAACGTCCTGACTTTC. This sequence encodes CASSLRGTGDSGSGANVLTF. Filled out from reference TRBV2 and TRBJ2-6, the complete variable domain reads EPEVTQTPSHQVTQMGQEVILRCVPISNHLYFYWYRQILGQKVEFLVSFYNNEISEKSEIFDDQFSVERPDGSNFTLKIRSTKLEDSAMYFCASSLRGTGDSGSGANVLTFGAGSRLTVL.

This sequence joins TRBV19 and TRBJ2-7, with a weak D call TRBD1 (5 bases). V lost 5 bases, J lost 5 bases, and 7 bases lay in between. There are 11 residues in the CDR3. Per the germline V gene, CDR1 is LNHDA and CDR2 is SQIVND (reference sequence). CDR3 bases: TGTGCCAGTAGTCAGGGAAACGAGCAGTACTTC. The encoded protein is CASSQGNEQYF.

The V gene is TRBV6-5, the J gene TRBJ1-6; D uncertain. In germline, CDR1 is MNHEY, CDR2 SVGAGI. The CDR3 runs to 14 residues. Between the trimmed V and J ends, which lost 0 bases and 10 bases, there was a span of 10 bases. The CDR3 bases are TGTGCCAGCAGTTACTCGGACGTTGGGTCACCCCTCCACTTT. It is translated as CASSYSDVGSPLHF.

The chain couples TRBV12-3 or TRBV12-4 to TRBJ2-1; TRBD1 matches 7 bases. The CDR3 has 13 residues. The V and J ends lost 6 bases and 7 bases, in that order; junction bases with no gene match: 6. The CDR3 loop reads CASSRDRANEQFF. The CDR3 nucleotides read TGTGCCAGCAGCCGTGACAGGGCGAATGAGCAGTTCTTC.

J is TRBJ1-1 and V is TRBV6-7; possibly TRBD1 for D (6 bases). TRBV6-7 is recorded as an ORF, its role being uncertain. This CDR3 is 19 amino acids long. Trimming stripped 2 bases from V and 3 bases from J, with 25 bases between. DNA for the CDR3: TGTGCCAGCAGTTACCCCCATCCACAGGGCGTTGGGGTAGACACTGAAGCTTTCTTT. It translates to CASSYPHPQGVGVDTEAFF.

The chain carries TRBV11-3 and TRBJ2-7; D uncertain. Germline CDR1 and CDR2: SGHNT and YENEEA. V lost 4 bases, J lost 6 bases, and 10 bases lay in between. The CDR3 is 12 amino acids. CDR3: CASSSGRTEQYF. CDR3 DNA: TGTGCCAGCAGCTCGGGCAGGACCGAGCAGTACTTC.

The rearrangement links TRBV19 to TRBJ1-5; TRBD1 aligns across 9 bases. From germline, CDR1 is LNHDA and CDR2 SQIVND (reference sequence). This CDR3 is built from 16 residues. V trimming: 4 bases; J trimming: 2 bases; junction bases outside the gene matches: 6. The CDR3 sequence is CASSKRTGDGNQPQHF. The CDR3 region has the DNA TGTGCCAGTAGTAAACGGACAGGGGACGGCAATCAGCCCCAGCATTTT.

This rearrangement joins TRBV19 to TRBJ1-1; the D gene is possibly TRBD1 (6 bases). The V end was cut by 7 bases, the J end by 2 bases, with 11 bases between. The CDR3 runs to 13 residues. Germline V lookup: CDR1 LNHDA, CDR2 SQIVND (reference sequence). CDR3 region: CASKTGTNTEAFF. The CDR3 coding sequence is TGTGCCAGTAAGACAGGAACAAACACTGAAGCTTTCTTT.